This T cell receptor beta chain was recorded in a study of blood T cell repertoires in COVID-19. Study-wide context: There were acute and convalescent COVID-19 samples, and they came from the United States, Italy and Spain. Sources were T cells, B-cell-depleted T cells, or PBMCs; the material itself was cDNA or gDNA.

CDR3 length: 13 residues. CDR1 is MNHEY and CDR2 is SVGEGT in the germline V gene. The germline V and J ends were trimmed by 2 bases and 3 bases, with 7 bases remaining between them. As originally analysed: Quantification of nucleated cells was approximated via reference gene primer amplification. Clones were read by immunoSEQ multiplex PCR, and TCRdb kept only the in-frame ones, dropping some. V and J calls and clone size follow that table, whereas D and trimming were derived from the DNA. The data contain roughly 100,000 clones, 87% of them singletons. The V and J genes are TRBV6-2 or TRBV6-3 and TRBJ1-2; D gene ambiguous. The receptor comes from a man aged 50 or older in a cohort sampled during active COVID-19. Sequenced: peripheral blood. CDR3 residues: CASSYGPDYGYTF. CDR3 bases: TGTGCCAGCAGTTACGGGCCAGACTATGGCTACACCTTC.